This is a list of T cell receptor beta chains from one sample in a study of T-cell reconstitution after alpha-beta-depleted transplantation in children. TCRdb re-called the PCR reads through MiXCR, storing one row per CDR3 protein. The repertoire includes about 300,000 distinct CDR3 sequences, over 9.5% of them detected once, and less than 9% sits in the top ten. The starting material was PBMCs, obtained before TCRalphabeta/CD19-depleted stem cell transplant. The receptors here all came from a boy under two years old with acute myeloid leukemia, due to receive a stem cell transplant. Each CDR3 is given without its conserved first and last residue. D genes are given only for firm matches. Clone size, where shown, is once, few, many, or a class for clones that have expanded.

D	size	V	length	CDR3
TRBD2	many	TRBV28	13	ASTPRGEGTGELF
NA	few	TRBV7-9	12	ASSFSGNQETQY
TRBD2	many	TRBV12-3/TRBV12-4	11	ASSSTARGEQF
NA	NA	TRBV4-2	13	ASSQDWTRREKLF
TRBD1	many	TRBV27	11	ASSLGTGAEAF
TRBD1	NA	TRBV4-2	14	TSSQDPGGYPGELF
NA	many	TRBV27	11	ASSLYRGEKLF
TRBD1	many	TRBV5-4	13	ASSFPGQGIETQY
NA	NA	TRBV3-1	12	ASSVTGDTGELF
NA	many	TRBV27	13	ASSYLGSSYNEQF
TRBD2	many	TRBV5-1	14	ASSLVAGTGANVLT
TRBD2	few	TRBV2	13	ANLAGGPVDGELF
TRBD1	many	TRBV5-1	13	ASSLGDRGVTEAF
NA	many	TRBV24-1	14	ATSDYYRDSTDTQY
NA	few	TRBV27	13	ASNHFSGSYNEQF
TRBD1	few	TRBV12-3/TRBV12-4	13	ASSRQGPYNQPQH
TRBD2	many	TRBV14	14	ASSPRASGAKNIQY
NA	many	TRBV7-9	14	ASSLGGSVGKNIQY
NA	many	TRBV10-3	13	AISERRVNSYEQY
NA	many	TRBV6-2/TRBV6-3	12	ASLRGGVADTQY
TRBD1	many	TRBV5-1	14	VSSIGDRGSNTEAF
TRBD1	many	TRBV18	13	ASSLSTGSNTEAF
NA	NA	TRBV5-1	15	ASSIYGVGSYNSPLH
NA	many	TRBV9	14	ASSSHPGDSSYEQY
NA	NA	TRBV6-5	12	ASSWTGRIYIQY
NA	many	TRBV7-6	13	ASSLLQGTNEKLF
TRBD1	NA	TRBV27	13	ASRSGDRNNSPLH
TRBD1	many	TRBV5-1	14	ASSFQTGRNTGELF
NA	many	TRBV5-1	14	ASSLVAWAMNTEAF
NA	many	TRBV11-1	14	ASSLWAGSPYNEQF
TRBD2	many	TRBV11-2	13	ASSARLASTDTQY
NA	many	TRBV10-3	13	AISESDGANSPLH
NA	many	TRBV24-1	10	ATSAHTDTQY
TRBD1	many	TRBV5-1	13	ASSPTGVSNQPQH
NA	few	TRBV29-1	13	SVDGREQESDTQY
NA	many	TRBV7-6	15	ASSNGRRGSSNQPQH
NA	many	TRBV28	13	ASSLLMRQATEAF
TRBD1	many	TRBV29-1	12	SVENRGRRETQY
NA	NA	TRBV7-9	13	ASSGTAGLGGEQY
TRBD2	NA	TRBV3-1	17	ASSQVVGTSGSIGETQY
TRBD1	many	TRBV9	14	ASSVDRDRPTYEQY
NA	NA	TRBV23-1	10	ASSQSADEQF
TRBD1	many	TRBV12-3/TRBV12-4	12	ASSSQTGVYEQY
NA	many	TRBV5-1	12	ASSLLPGTGELF
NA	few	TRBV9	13	ASSGSGTGWNEQF